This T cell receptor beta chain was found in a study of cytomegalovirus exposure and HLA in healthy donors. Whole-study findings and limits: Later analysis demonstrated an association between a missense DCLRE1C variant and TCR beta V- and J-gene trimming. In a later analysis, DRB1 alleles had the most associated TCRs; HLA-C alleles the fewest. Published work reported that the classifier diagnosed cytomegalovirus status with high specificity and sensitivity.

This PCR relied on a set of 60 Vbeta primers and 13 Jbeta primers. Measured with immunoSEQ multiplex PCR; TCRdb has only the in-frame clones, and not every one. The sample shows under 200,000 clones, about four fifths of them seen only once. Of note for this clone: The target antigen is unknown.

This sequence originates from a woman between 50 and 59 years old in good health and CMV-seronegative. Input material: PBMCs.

CDR3 DNA sequence: TGCAGTGCACATGCAGATACGCAGTATTTT. Translated, it gives CSAHADTQYF. This rearrangement joins TRBV20-1 to TRBJ2-3, with D unresolved. Germline CDR1 is DFQATT and CDR2 is SNEGSKA (reference sequence). Trimming shortened V by 6 bases and J by 4 bases, and 5 bases separated the two germline ends. CDR3 length: 10 amino acids.